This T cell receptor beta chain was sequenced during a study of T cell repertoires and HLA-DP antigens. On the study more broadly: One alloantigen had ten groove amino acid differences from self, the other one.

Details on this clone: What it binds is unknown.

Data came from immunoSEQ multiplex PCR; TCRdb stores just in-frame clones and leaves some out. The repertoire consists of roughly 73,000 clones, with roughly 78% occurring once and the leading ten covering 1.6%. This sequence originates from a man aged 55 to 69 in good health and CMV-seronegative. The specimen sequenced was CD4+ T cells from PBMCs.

The CDR3 here is CASSLQPAGTDTQYF. Here the CDR3 DNA reads TGTGCCAGCAGCCTCCAGCCGGCGGGCACAGATACGCAGTATTTT. V and J are TRBV7-3 and TRBJ2-3; unclear D gene. V shed 5 bases and J shed 1 base, with 13 bases lying between them. This CDR3 has 15 residues. CDR1 and CDR2 (germline): SGHTA, FQGTGA.